This T cell receptor (beta chain) was recovered during a study of cytomegalovirus exposure and HLA in healthy donors. The PCR was carried out with 60 Vbeta primers and 13 Jbeta primers. Produced via immunoSEQ multiplex PCR; TCRdb's table is partial and in-frame only. The sample contains under 140,000 clones, less than 85% of which appear only once. Trimming took off 5 bases at V and 6 bases at J, with 10 bases between the two ends. Germline CDR1 is SGHRS and CDR2 is YFSETQ. This CDR3 has 12 amino acids. Comment on this clone: The antigen remains undetermined.

Regarding the study as a whole: Overall, roughly 150 TCR beta chains were annotated as cytomegalovirus-associated. In a later analysis, TCR beta V- and J-gene trimming showed a link to a missense DCLRE1C variant.

This clonotype was sampled from a young man in good health and CMV-seropositive. The rearrangement joins TRBV5-1 to TRBJ2-3; D gene ambiguous. The sample comprised PBMCs. The CDR3 DNA follows: TGCGCCAGCAGTCCAAACGGGGATACGCAGTATTTT. This encodes CASSPNGDTQYF.